The clone carrying this TCR beta chain was observed a few times. Its antigen remains unknown. This sample was included in a study of Graves' ophthalmopathy and Graves' hyperthyroidism. As for the study in general: Peripheral blood sampling preceded any treatment and occurred at initial diagnosis.

The authors amplified TCR beta CDR3 regions, and they did so from RNA transcripts for repertoire sequencing. RT-PCR in the first round used HTBI primers; a second-round multiplex PCR followed. TCRdb fed the multiplex PCR reads into MiXCR, producing one record per CDR3 protein. Of roughly 700,000 distinct CDR3 sequences in the sample, roughly 41% were seen once. Those donors who had ophthalmopathy presented with moderate-to-severe activity, a CAS of ≥3, a NOSPECS of ≥4 and a duration under 3 months. Patients were diagnosed from clinical symptoms, serum thyroxine, TRAb, thyroid ultrasound and orbital computed tomography. Whole-study findings and limits: Also, most clonotypes expanded in the thyroid above 0.001 frequency appeared in blood.

This CDR3 region has 14 residues. The V and J ends lost 6 bases and 6 bases respectively, with 15 bases between them. Germline V gene lookup returns CDR1 SNHLY and CDR2 FYNNEI. Sequencing used peripheral blood. The chain joins TRBV2 to TRBJ1-5; D unclear. This clonotype originated in an adult man with Graves' ophthalmopathy. The CDR3 here is CASSRRGNLQPQHF. The CDR3 DNA is TGTGCCAGCAGCCGAAGAGGGAATCTTCAGCCCCAGCATTTT.